This record covers a single TCR beta chain. Its antigen remains unknown. The data originate from a study of OX40 agonist ivuxolimab in advanced cancers. On the study more broadly: Cancers in dose escalation were hepatocellular, melanoma, renal cell and head and neck. One patient with hepatocellular carcinoma and two with cutaneous melanoma, three in all, had partial responses.

The timepoints at which blood was sampled were baseline, cycle 4 day 1, and cycle 7 day 1. Study-level points and caveats: On average, a greater number of expanded clones characterised CD8+ T cells relative to CD4+.

The table came from immunoSEQ multiplex PCR; TCRdb's copy has only in-frame clones and leaves some out. The sample consists of about 100,000 clones, about nine tenths of them appearing once. Here the sequenced sample was CD4+ or CD8+ T cells sorted from blood, taken in a trial of the OX40 agonist ivuxolimab. The receptor was derived from an adult with an advanced solid tumor such as melanoma, head and neck, liver or kidney cancer.

CDR3 region: CASSLVSGGLGEQFF. CDR3 DNA: TGTGCCAGCAGCTTAGTTAGCGGGGGGCTAGGTGAGCAGTTCTTC. This chain links TRBV11-2 with TRBJ2-1, with TRBD2 matching over 10 bases. Trimming removed 1 base from V and 9 bases from J; junction bases left unmatched: 6. The CDR3 consists of 15 residues. Germline loops: CDR1 SGHAT, CDR2 FQNNGV.